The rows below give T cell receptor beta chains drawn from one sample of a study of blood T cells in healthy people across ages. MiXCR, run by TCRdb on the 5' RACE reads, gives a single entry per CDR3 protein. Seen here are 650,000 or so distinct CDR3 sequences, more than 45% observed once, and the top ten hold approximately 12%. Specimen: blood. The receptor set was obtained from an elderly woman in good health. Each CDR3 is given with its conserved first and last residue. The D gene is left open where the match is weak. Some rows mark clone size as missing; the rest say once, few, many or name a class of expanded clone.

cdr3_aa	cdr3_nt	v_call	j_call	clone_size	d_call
CASSLRTSGVYNEQFF	TGTGCCAGCAGCTTAAGGACTAGCGGGGTATACAATGAGCAGTTCTTC	TRBV7-2	TRBJ2-1	once	TRBD2
CASSLGGNPLTNEQYF	TGTGCCAGCAGTCTAGGGGGGAACCCCCTTACGAATGAGCAGTACTTC	TRBV12-3/TRBV12-4	TRBJ2-5	NA	NA
CATSRDGELLNTEAFF	TGTGCCACCAGCAGAGATGGGGAACTATTGAACACTGAAGCTTTCTTT	TRBV15	TRBJ1-1	NA	NA
CASSRGTGLMNTEAFF	TGTGCCAGCAGTCGAGGGACAGGGCTCATGAACACTGAAGCTTTCTTT	TRBV6-6	TRBJ1-1	few	TRBD1
CASSLMDTQYF	TGTGCCAGCAGCCTTATGGATACGCAGTATTTT	TRBV4-2	TRBJ2-3	NA	NA
CASSLRREPVTDTQYF	TGTGCCAGCAGTTTAAGACGCGAACCTGTCACAGATACGCAGTATTTT	TRBV12-3/TRBV12-4	TRBJ2-3	many	NA
CASSQGPTEPYTQYF	TGCGCCAGCAGCCAGGGGCCTACTGAACCATATACGCAGTATTTT	TRBV5-1	TRBJ2-3	many	NA
CASSLKGAEQYF	TGTGCCAGCAGCTTAAAAGGGGCCGAGCAGTACTTC	TRBV11-2	TRBJ2-7	NA	NA
CASSFTEINEQLF	TGTGCCAGCAGCTTCACTGAGATCAATGAGCAGTTGTTC	TRBV13	TRBJ2-1	NA	NA
CSATQGAYTDTQYF	TGCAGTGCTACCCAGGGGGCCTACACAGATACGCAGTATTTT	TRBV20-1	TRBJ2-3	NA	TRBD1
CASSSTGGYEQYF	TGTGCCAGCAGTTCGACAGGGGGTTACGAGCAGTACTTC	TRBV6-5	TRBJ2-7	few	TRBD1
CASRWDPGGLSTYEQYF	TGTGCCAGCAGGTGGGACCCGGGGGGACTTTCAACCTACGAGCAGTACTTC	TRBV28	TRBJ2-7	NA	TRBD2
CAWSVASGDYEQYF	TGTGCCTGGAGTGTGGCTAGCGGGGACTACGAGCAGTACTTC	TRBV30	TRBJ2-7	NA	TRBD2
CASSSRQGIYQPQHF	TGTGCCAGCAGTTCGCGACAGGGGATTTATCAGCCCCAGCATTTT	TRBV28	TRBJ1-5	NA	TRBD1
CASSAQGFGEQYF	TGTGCCAGCAGCGCCCAGGGGTTCGGCGAGCAGTACTTC	TRBV5-5	TRBJ2-7	NA	NA
CSAPRGTSYEQYF	TGCAGTGCCCCACGTGGGACTTCCTACGAGCAGTACTTC	TRBV20-1	TRBJ2-7	NA	NA
CATSAPGRSTGELFF	TGTGCCACCAGTGCCCCAGGCAGATCCACCGGGGAGCTGTTTTTT	TRBV24-1	TRBJ2-2	NA	NA
CSASTGLRENEQFF	TGCAGTGCTTCCACCGGGCTTCGAGAGAATGAGCAGTTCTTC	TRBV20-1	TRBJ2-1	NA	NA
CASSDRARSYEQYF	TGTGCCAGCAGTGACAGGGCCCGGTCCTACGAGCAGTACTTC	TRBV12-3/TRBV12-4	TRBJ2-7	NA	TRBD1
CASSTNGPDTQYF	TGTGCCAGCAGTACTAATGGCCCAGATACGCAGTATTTT	TRBV28	TRBJ2-3	NA	NA
CSARTSPIAKNIQYF	TGCAGTGCTAGGACGAGCCCCATAGCCAAAAACATTCAGTACTTC	TRBV20-1	TRBJ2-4	NA	NA
CSARAGTGFTEAFF	TGCAGTGCTAGAGCGGGGACAGGGTTTACTGAAGCTTTCTTT	TRBV20-1	TRBJ1-1	NA	TRBD1
CSVEPAIGGYTF	TGCAGCGTTGAGCCTGCTATTGGTGGCTACACCTTC	TRBV29-1	TRBJ1-2	NA	NA
CSVEGTGGTDTQYF	TGCAGCGTTGAAGGGACAGGGGGAACAGATACGCAGTATTTT	TRBV29-1	TRBJ2-3	many	TRBD1
CASSFPTSGSIGELFF	TGTGCCAGCAGCTTTCCGACTAGCGGGAGTATCGGGGAGCTGTTTTTT	TRBV7-2	TRBJ2-2	NA	TRBD2
CSVEDPHGRGETQYF	TGCAGCGTTGAAGACCCTCACGGGAGGGGAGAGACCCAGTACTTC	TRBV29-1	TRBJ2-5	NA	TRBD2
CASRAFGGNTEAFF	TGTGCCAGCAGAGCCTTTGGCGGCAACACTGAAGCTTTCTTT	TRBV6-5	TRBJ1-1	many	NA
CSARVGQGPLKTQYF	TGCAGTGCTAGGGTGGGACAGGGACCTTTGAAGACCCAGTACTTC	TRBV20-1	TRBJ2-5	NA	TRBD1
CASSRSGLAGGSYNEQFF	TGTGCCAGCAGCCGATCGGGACTAGCGGGAGGTTCCTACAATGAGCAGTTCTTC	TRBV14	TRBJ2-1	NA	TRBD2
CASSPGWAHEQYF	TGTGCCAGCAGCCCTGGTTGGGCCCACGAGCAGTACTTC	TRBV7-2	TRBJ2-7	many	NA
CASSLDRGRGSGNEKLFF	TGTGCCAGCTCACTCGACAGGGGACGGGGTTCAGGAAATGAAAAACTGTTTTTT	TRBV18	TRBJ1-4	NA	TRBD1
CASSPAVAGANTGELFF	TGCGCCAGCAGTCCAGCTGTGGCGGGGGCGAACACCGGGGAGCTGTTTTTT	TRBV5-1	TRBJ2-2	NA	TRBD2
CATRSGAFDNEQFF	TGTGCCACCCGGAGTGGGGCGTTTGACAATGAGCAGTTCTTC	TRBV27	TRBJ2-1	many	NA
CASSVQVSSYNEQFF	TGTGCCAGCAGCGTCCAGGTCTCCTCCTACAATGAGCAGTTCTTC	TRBV9	TRBJ2-1	NA	NA
CASSPWGRGLDTQYF	TGTGCCAGCAGCCCCTGGGGCAGGGGATTGGATACGCAGTATTTT	TRBV7-2	TRBJ2-3	many	NA
CSAREWIAAPTF	TGCAGTGCTAGAGAATGGATAGCGGCACCCACCTTC	TRBV20-1	TRBJ1-2	NA	NA
CSVESGLEETQYF	TGCAGCGTTGAATCGGGACTAGAAGAGACCCAGTACTTC	TRBV29-1	TRBJ2-5	NA	TRBD2
CASSVWADSYEQYF	TGTGCCAGCAGCGTTTGGGCAGACTCCTACGAGCAGTACTTC	TRBV9	TRBJ2-7	NA	NA
CASSPGWAGTSGNNEQFF	TGTGCCAGCTCACCAGGTTGGGCCGGGACTAGCGGGAATAATGAGCAGTTCTTC	TRBV18	TRBJ2-1	many	TRBD2
CASSDPGTGVVNEQFF	TGTGCCAGCAGCGACCCGGGGACAGGGGTAGTCAATGAGCAGTTCTTC	TRBV9	TRBJ2-1	many	TRBD1
CATSRPFTGGSANTQYF	TGTGCCACCAGCAGACCCTTCACTGGCGGGAGTGCGAATACGCAGTATTTT	TRBV15	TRBJ2-3	NA	TRBD2
CASSLEGQTYEQYF	TGCGCCAGCAGCTTGGAAGGGCAAACCTACGAGCAGTACTTC	TRBV5-1	TRBJ2-7	NA	NA
CASSQVAYEQFF	TGTGCCAGCAGCCAAGTAGCATATGAGCAGTTCTTC	TRBV3-1	TRBJ2-1	many	NA
CSALGAMNTEAFF	TGCAGCGCCCTCGGGGCCATGAACACTGAAGCTTTCTTT	TRBV29-1	TRBJ1-1	many	NA
CASSPIGGRQFF	TGTGCCAGCAGCCCTATCGGGGGACGGCAGTTCTTC	TRBV11-2	TRBJ2-1	NA	NA
CASSPALGNTQYF	TGTGCCAGCAGTCCCGCTCTTGGGAATACGCAGTATTTT	TRBV9	TRBJ2-3	NA	NA
CAIRNRDNTDTQYF	TGTGCCATCAGGAACAGGGATAACACAGATACGCAGTATTTT	TRBV10-3	TRBJ2-3	many	NA
CASSSNWGPRADTQYF	TGCGCCAGCAGCTCCAATTGGGGGCCCCGGGCGGATACGCAGTATTTT	TRBV4-3	TRBJ2-3	NA	NA
CASSRGQGELFF	TGTGCCAGCTCACGCGGACAAGGGGAACTGTTTTTT	TRBV18	TRBJ1-4	NA	NA
CASSLEGSGVSYNEQFF	TGCGCCAGCAGCTTGGAGGGTAGCGGGGTTTCCTACAATGAGCAGTTCTTC	TRBV5-1	TRBJ2-1	NA	TRBD2
CASSVESTDTQYF	TGTGCCAGCAGCGTGGAGAGCACAGATACGCAGTATTTT	TRBV9	TRBJ2-3	few	NA